This entry concerns a single T cell receptor (beta chain). V trimming: 7 bases; J trimming: 6 bases; junction bases outside the gene matches: 1. From germline, CDR1 is SGHRS and CDR2 YFSETQ. The length of the CDR3 is 12 residues. These data belong to a study of blood T cell repertoires in COVID-19. Sequencing used immunoSEQ multiplex PCR; TCRdb keeps in-frame clones, though not all of them. This table has 200,000 to 300,000 clones, 84% appearing once. The sample was peripheral blood. The gene calls are TRBV5-1 and TRBJ2-2; 9 bases fit TRBD1. This receptor was obtained from a woman in her forties who had recovered from COVID-19. This chain's CDR3 is CASGQGSGELFF. The CDR3 nucleotides read TGCGCCAGCGGACAGGGGTCCGGGGAGCTGTTTTTT.